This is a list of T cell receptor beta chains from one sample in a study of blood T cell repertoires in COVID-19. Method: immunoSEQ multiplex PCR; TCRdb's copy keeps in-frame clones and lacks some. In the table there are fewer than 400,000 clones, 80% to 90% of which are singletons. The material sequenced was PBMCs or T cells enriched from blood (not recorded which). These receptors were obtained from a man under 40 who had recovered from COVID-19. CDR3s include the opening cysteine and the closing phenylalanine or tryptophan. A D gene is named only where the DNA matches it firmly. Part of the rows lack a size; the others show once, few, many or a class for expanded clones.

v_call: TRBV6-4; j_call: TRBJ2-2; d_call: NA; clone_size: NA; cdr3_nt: TGTGCCAGCAGTGAGCAGGGTATAAACACCGGGGAGCTGTTTTTT; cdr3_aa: CASSEQGINTGELFF
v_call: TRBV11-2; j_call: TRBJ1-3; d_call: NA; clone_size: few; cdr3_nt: TGTGCCAGCAGCTTTGGACAGACCCTCTCTGGAAACACCATATATTTT; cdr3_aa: CASSFGQTLSGNTIYF
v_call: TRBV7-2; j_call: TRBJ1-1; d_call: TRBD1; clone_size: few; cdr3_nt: TGTGCCAGCAGCGCGGACAGGGCATTCCCTGAAGCTTTCTTT; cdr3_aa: CASSADRAFPEAFF
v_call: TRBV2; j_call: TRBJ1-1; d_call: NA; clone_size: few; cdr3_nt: TGTGCCACCAAGGCTATGAGCTTTCAGGACACTGAAGCTTTCTTT; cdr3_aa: CATKAMSFQDTEAFF
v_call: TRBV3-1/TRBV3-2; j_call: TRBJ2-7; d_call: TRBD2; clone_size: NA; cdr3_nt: TGTGCCAGCAGCCCCTTATCTCTAGCGGGAGGAGGGGAGCAGTACTTC; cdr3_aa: CASSPLSLAGGGEQYF
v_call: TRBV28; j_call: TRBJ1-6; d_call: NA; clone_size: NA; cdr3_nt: TGTGCCAGCAGTCCCCGCGGCAGCCCGAGCTCCTATAATTCACCCCTCCACTTT; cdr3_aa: CASSPRGSPSSYNSPLHF
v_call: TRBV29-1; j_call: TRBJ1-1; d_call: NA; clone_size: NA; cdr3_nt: TGCAGCGTTGAGAGGACTGAAGCTTTCTTT; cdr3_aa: CSVERTEAFF
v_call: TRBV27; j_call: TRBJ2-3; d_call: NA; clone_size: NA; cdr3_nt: TGTGCCAGCTCCTCTCAGGTACCAGATACGCAGTATTTT; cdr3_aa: CASSSQVPDTQYF
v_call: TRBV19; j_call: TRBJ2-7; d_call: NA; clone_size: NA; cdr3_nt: TGTGCCAGTAGTATAGTAGTGGAGGCGGGCTACGAGCAGTACTTC; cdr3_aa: CASSIVVEAGYEQYF
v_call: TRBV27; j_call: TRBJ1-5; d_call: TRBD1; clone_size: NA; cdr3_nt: TGTGCCAGCAGTTTATCGGGACAGGGAAGCAATCAGCCCCAGCATTTT; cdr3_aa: CASSLSGQGSNQPQHF
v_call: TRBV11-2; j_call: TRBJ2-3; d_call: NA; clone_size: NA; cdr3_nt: TGTGCCAGCAGCTTAGGGTGGCGGAGACCCCTCACAGATACGCAGTATTTT; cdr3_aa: CASSLGWRRPLTDTQYF
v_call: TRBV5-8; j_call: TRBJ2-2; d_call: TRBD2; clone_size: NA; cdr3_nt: TGTGCCAGCACCCTAGCGGGGGGCACCGGGGAGCTGTTTTTT; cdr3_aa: CASTLAGGTGELFF
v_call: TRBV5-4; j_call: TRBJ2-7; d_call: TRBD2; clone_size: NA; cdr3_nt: TGTGCCAGCAGCTGGGACTATGCCTACGAGCAGTACTTC; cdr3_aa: CASSWDYAYEQYF
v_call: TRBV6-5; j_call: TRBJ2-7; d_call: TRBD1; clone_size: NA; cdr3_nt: TGTGCCAGCAGGCCCGGGACAGGGACCTACGAGCAGTACTTC; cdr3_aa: CASRPGTGTYEQYF
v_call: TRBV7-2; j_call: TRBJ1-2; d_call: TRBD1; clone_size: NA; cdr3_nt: TGTGCCAGCAGCTTAGAGGGGGCGAGGGGCTACACCTTC; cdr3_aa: CASSLEGARGYTF
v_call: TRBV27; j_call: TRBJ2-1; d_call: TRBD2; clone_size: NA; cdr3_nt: TGTGCCAGCAGTTTATCGACTAGCGCGCAGAGCTCCTACAATGAGCAGTTCTTC; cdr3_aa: CASSLSTSAQSSYNEQFF
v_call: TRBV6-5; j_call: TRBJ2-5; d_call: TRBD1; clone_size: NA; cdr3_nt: TGTGCACGGGGACAGGGCCCGAGGGAGACCCAGTACTTC; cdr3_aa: CARGQGPRETQYF
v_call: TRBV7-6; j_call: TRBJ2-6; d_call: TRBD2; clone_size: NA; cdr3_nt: TGTGCCAGCAGCTTGGCGGGGGCTGGGGCCAACGTCCTGACTTTC; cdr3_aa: CASSLAGAGANVLTF
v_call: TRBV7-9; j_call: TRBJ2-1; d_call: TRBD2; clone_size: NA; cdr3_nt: TGTGCCAGCAGCTCAGCGGGAGCCCCGTCCCCCTACAATGAGCAGTTCTTC; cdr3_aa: CASSSAGAPSPYNEQFF
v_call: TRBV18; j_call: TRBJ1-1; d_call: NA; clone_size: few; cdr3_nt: TGTGCCAGCTCACCATCGACAAAGATGAACACTGAAGCTTTCTTT; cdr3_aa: CASSPSTKMNTEAFF
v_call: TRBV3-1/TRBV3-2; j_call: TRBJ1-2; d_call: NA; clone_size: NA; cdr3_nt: TGTGCCAGCAGCTTGGGCAGGGAATATGGCTACACCTTC; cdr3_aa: CASSLGREYGYTF
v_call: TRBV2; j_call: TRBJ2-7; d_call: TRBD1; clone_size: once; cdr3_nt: TGTGCCAGCAGCCCGGGACAGGGAAACTACGAGCAGTACTTC; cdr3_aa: CASSPGQGNYEQYF
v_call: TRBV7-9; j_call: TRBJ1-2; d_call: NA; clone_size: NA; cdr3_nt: TGTGCCAGCAGCTTAGCTGGTGGACAGAGAAACTATGGCTACACCTTC; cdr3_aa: CASSLAGGQRNYGYTF
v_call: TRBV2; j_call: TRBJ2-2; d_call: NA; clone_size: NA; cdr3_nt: TGTGCCAGCAGTGAAGCGCTAGGGAACACCGGGGAGCTGTTTTTT; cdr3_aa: CASSEALGNTGELFF
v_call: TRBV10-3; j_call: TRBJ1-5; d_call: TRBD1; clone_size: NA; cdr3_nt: TGTGCCATCAGTGGGAAGGACAGGGTTTGGGGTCAGCCCCAGCATTTT; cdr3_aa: CAISGKDRVWGQPQHF
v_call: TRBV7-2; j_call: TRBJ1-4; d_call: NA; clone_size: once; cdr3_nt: TGTGCCAGCAGCTTGAGGGTGTGGAGTGAAAAACTGTTTTTT; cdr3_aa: CASSLRVWSEKLFF
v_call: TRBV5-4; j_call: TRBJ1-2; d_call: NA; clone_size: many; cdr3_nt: TGTGCCAGCAGCTTGGAGCGGGAAGTGGGGATTTATGGCTACACCTTC; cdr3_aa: CASSLEREVGIYGYTF
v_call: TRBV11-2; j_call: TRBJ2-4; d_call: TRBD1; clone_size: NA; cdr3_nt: TGTGCCAGCAGCTTATACAGGGACAGCAAAAACATTCAGTACTTC; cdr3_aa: CASSLYRDSKNIQYF
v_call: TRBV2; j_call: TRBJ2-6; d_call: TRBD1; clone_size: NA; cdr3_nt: TGTGCCAGCACCCGGGGACAGGTTACTGCCTCTGGGGCCAACGTCCTGACTTTC; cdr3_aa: CASTRGQVTASGANVLTF
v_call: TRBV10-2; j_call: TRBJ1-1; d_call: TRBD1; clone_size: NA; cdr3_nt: TGCGCCACTCGCTTAACCGGGACAGGGGTTCAGGACACTGAAGCTTTCTTT; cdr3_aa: CATRLTGTGVQDTEAFF
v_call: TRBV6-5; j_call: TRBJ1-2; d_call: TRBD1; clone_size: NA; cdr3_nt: TGTGCCAGCAGGGGACAGGGAGGACCCAACTATGGCTACACCTTC; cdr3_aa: CASRGQGGPNYGYTF
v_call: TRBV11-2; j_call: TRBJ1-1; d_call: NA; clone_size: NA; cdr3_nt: TGTGCCAGCAGCTTAGAAGCAGGGGCGATGAACACTGAAGCTTTCTTT; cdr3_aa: CASSLEAGAMNTEAFF
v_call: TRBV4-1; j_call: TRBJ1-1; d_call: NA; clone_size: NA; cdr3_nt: TGCGCCAGCAGCCAAGATATAGCGGCCTACGGTGAAGCTTTCTTT; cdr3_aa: CASSQDIAAYGEAFF
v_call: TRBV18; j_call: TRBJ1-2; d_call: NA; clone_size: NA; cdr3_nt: TGTGCCAGCTCCCCCACGTCGAGTGCATATGGCTACACCTTC; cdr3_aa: CASSPTSSAYGYTF
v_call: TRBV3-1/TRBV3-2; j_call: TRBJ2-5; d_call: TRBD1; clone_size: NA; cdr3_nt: TGTGCCAGCAGCCTAAGGGGGCTGGGTCAGACCCAGTACTTC; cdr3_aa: CASSLRGLGQTQYF
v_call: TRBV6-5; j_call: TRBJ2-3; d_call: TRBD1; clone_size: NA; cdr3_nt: TGTGCCAGCAGTTACTCGGACAGGGGGCATATAGATACGCAGTATTTT; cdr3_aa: CASSYSDRGHIDTQYF
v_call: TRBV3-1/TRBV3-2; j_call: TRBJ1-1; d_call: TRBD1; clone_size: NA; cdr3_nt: TGTGCCAGCAGCCAAGGACAGGGGGGGACTGAAGCTTTCTTT; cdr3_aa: CASSQGQGGTEAFF
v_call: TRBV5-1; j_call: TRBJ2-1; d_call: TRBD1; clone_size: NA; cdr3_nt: TGCGCCAGCAGCTTGTCGGGACAGGGCCCCCCATGGGAGCAGTTCTTC; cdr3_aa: CASSLSGQGPPWEQFF
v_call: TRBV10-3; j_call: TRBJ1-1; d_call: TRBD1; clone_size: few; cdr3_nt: TGTGCCATCAGCGGGACAGGGGGGACTGAAGCTTTCTTT; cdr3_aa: CAISGTGGTEAFF
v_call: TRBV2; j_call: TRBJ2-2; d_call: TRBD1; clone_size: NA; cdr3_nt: TGTGCCAGCAGTAGGGACAGGGGGACCGGGGAGCTGTTTTTT; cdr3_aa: CASSRDRGTGELFF
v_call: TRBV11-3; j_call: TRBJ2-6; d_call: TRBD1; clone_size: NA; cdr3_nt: TGTGCCAGCAGCTCCTTTCCCGACAGGGGGGCCAGGGCTGGGGCCAACGTCCTGACTTTC; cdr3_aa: CASSSFPDRGARAGANVLTF
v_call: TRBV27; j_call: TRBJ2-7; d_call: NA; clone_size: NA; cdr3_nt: TGTGCCAGCAGTTTCCGGGACAACTACGAGCAGTACTTC; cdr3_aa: CASSFRDNYEQYF
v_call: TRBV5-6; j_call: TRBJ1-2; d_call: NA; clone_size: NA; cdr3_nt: TGTGCCAGCAGCTTGGTCAGAGGGTTTGGCTACACCTTC; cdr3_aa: CASSLVRGFGYTF
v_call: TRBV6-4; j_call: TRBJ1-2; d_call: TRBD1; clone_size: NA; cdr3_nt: TGTGCCAGCAGTGCCGGGACAGGTGGCTACACCTTC; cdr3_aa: CASSAGTGGYTF
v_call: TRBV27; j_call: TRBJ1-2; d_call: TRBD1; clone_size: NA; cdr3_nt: TGTGCCAGCCGGGACAGGGAAAACTATGGCTACACCTTC; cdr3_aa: CASRDRENYGYTF
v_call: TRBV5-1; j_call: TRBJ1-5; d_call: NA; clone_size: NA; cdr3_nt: TGCGCCAGCAGCTTAACAGAAAATCAGCCCCAGCATTTT; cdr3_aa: CASSLTENQPQHF
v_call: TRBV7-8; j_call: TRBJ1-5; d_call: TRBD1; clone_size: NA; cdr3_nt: TGTGCCAGCAGCTTACGGAGGACAGGTGATCAGCCCCAGCATTTT; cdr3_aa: CASSLRRTGDQPQHF
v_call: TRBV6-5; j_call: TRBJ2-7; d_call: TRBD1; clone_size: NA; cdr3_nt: TGTGCCAGCAGGGCCGGGACAGGGGGCTTTTACGAGCAGTACTTC; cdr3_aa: CASRAGTGGFYEQYF
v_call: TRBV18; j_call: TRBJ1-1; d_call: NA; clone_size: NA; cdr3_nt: TGTGCCAGCTCACCGTCCCGGGGGGTAGAGAACACTGAAGCTTTCTTT; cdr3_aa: CASSPSRGVENTEAFF
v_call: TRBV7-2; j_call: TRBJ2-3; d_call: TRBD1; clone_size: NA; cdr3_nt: TGTGCCAGCAGCTTGCGCTCCGGGACAGGATACACAGATACGCAGTATTTT; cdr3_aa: CASSLRSGTGYTDTQYF
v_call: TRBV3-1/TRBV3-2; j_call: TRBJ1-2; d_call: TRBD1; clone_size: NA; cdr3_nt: TGTGCCAGCAACCGACAGGGGGCCAATGGCTACACCTTC; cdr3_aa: CASNRQGANGYTF
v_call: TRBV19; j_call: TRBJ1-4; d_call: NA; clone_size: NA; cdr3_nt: TGTGCCAGTAGCCTGCGGGGCAGTACAGTTGAAAAACTGTTTTTT; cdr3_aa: CASSLRGSTVEKLFF
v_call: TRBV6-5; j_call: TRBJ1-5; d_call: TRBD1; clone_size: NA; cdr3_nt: TGTGCCAGCAGAGGCTTGACAGGGTCGAGACAGCCCCAGCATTTT; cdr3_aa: CASRGLTGSRQPQHF
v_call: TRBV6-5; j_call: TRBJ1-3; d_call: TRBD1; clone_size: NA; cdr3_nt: TGTGCCAGCGGAGAACAGGGGGCTCCCGGAAACACCATATATTTT; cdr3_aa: CASGEQGAPGNTIYF
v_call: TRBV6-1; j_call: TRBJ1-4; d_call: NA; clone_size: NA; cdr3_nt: TGTGCCAGCAGTGAAAACCTAGCTCGAGGTGAAAAACTGTTTTTT; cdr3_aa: CASSENLARGEKLFF